These 28 T cell receptor beta chains came from one sample sequenced in a study of cytomegalovirus exposure and HLA in healthy donors. Use of 60 Vbeta and 13 Jbeta primers characterized the PCR. TCRdb's table, derived via immunoSEQ multiplex PCR, lists solely in-frame clones and lacks some. The data contain about 150,000 clones, nearly 80% of them singletons. Input material: PBMCs. The receptors come from a man under 40 in good health and CMV-seropositive.

The chain has TRBV11-2 and TRBJ1-1; 7 nucleotides agree with TRBD1. The CDR3 totals 12 residues. Germline V gene sequence: CDR1 SGHAT, CDR2 FQNNGV. The ends lost 4 bases at V and 7 bases at J; junction bases unmatched: 3. The CDR3 spells CASSWGDSEAFF. CDR3 sequence (DNA): TGTGCCAGCAGCTGGGGGGACAGTGAAGCTTTCTTT.

This clone was recorded once. This chain links TRBV6-1 with TRBJ2-7; D might be TRBD2 (5 bases). The length of the CDR3 is 12 residues. The germline V and J ends were trimmed by 1 base and 7 bases, with 8 bases remaining between them. CDR1 is MNHNS and CDR2 is SASEGT in the germline V gene. The CDR3 loop reads CASSEGTSEQYF. The CDR3 DNA reads TGTGCCAGCAGTGAAGGGACTTCGGAGCAGTACTTC.

This clone showed up just once. The chain couples TRBV6-5 to TRBJ2-7; maybe TRBD1 (6 bases). The CDR3 runs 14 residues. Trimming shortened V by 2 bases and J by 2 bases, and 10 bases separated the two germline ends. Per germline, CDR1 MNHEY and CDR2 SVGAGI. The CDR3 sequence is CASSYDRSTYEQYF. The CDR3 coding sequence is TGTGCCAGCAGTTACGACAGGAGCACCTACGAGCAGTACTTC.

This clone has only a few counts. V gene TRBV28 combines with J gene TRBJ2-5; 8 bases are shared with TRBD2. CDR3 length: 13 residues. Germline assignment: CDR1 MDHEN and CDR2 SYDVKM. After removal of 6 bases from V and 3 bases from J, the junction contained 3 bases not matched to a gene. The CDR3 spells CASRGAGEETQYF. CDR3 bases: TGTGCCAGCAGGGGAGCGGGAGAAGAGACCCAGTACTTC.

J is TRBJ1-1 and V is TRBV6-5, with TRBD1 matching 8 bases. Looked up from germline, CDR1 is MNHEY and CDR2 is SVGAGI. The V gene end was trimmed by 2 bases and the J gene end by 1 base; junction bases not matched to a gene: 0. The CDR3 sequence is 14 residues long. CDR3 DNA sequence: TGTGCCAGCAGTTACGGACAGGGGAACACTGAAGCTTTCTTT. Its protein product is CASSYGQGNTEAFF.

This clone came up a few times. The chain employs TRBV7-2 and TRBJ2-2; TRBD2 is a possible D gene (6 bases). The V gene lost 1 base and the J gene lost 7 bases, with 13 bases spanning the gap. CDR3 length: 15 amino acids. Germline-derived CDR1 and CDR2 are SGHTA and FQGNSA. Here the CDR3 DNA reads TGTGCCAGCAGCTTAGACCCCAGGGAGGTCGGGGAGCTGTTTTTT. It encodes CASSLDPREVGELFF.

This clone has just one count. The chain carries TRBV28 and TRBJ2-7; 8 bases align to TRBD1. J was trimmed by 3 bases and V by 7 bases; bases with no gene match: 8. Germline lookup yields CDR1 MDHEN and CDR2 SYDVKM. This CDR3 comprises 14 residues. For the CDR3, the DNA is TGTGCCAGCAAAGGACAGGGCATCCACTACGAGCAGTACTTC. It is translated as CASKGQGIHYEQYF.

V usage is TRBV5-4 and J usage is TRBJ2-7; TRBD2 matches 11 bases. Germline values: CDR1 SGHNT, CDR2 YYREEE (reference sequence). V shed 2 bases and J 7 bases; nucleotides not matched to a gene: 5. The CDR3 totals 14 residues. The CDR3 DNA is TGTGCCAGCAGCTTCGGGACTAGCGGTGGGGAGCAGTACTTC. Translating gives CASSFGTSGGEQYF. The whole variable domain, remainder taken from reference TRBV5-4 and TRBJ2-7, is ETGVTQSPTHLIKTRGQQVTLRCSSQSGHNTVSWYQQALGQGPQFIFQYYREEENGRGNFPPRFSGLQFPNYSSELNVNALELDDSALYLCASSFGTSGGEQYFGPGTRLTVT.

The V call is TRBV5-1, the J call TRBJ2-7, with 8 bases lining up with TRBD1. Germline CDR1 is SGHRS and CDR2 is YFSETQ. CDR3 length equals 15 residues. With 0 bases clipped from V and 3 bases from J, the junction kept 5 bases outside the gene matches. The CDR3 DNA reads TGCGCCAGCAGCTTGGTAGGACAGGGAAACTACGAGCAGTACTTC. Protein sequence: CASSLVGQGNYEQYF.

This sequence joins TRBV10-3 and TRBJ2-5; TRBD1 aligns across 9 bases. The germline V gene has CDR1 ENHRY and CDR2 SYGVKD. Germline trimming cut 6 bases from V and 0 bases from J; bases unmatched to any gene: 2. There are 14 residues in the CDR3. CDR3 amino acids: CAISGTGNQETQYF. The CDR3 DNA reads as TGTGCCATCAGCGGGACAGGGAACCAAGAGACCCAGTACTTC.

The sample holds a few counts of this clone. This chain joins TRBV19 and TRBJ2-7, with D possibly matching TRBD2 (6 bases). Germline loops: CDR1 LNHDA, CDR2 SQIVND (reference sequence). The ends were cut back, 2 bases at V and 3 bases at J, with 14 bases in the middle. The CDR3 loop spans 15 amino acids. The CDR3, as DNA: TGTGCCAGTAGTATAAGCCCTAGCGAGGACTACGAGCAGTACTTC. This sequence encodes CASSISPSEDYEQYF.

This chain uses TRBV28 with TRBJ2-3; 11 positions match TRBD1. CDR1 and CDR2 (germline): MDHEN, SYDVKM. V shed 6 bases, J shed 3 bases, and the junction held 8 bases outside the gene matches. There are 16 residues in the CDR3. CDR3 nucleotide sequence: TGTGCCAGCAGCCAAAAGGGGACAGGGGGTACAGATACGCAGTATTTT. It translates to CASSQKGTGGTDTQYF.

This rearrangement joins TRBV13 to TRBJ2-7, with 13 bases matching TRBD2. V trimming: 5 bases; J trimming: 2 bases; junction bases outside the gene matches: 6. Germline V gives CDR1 PRHDT, CDR2 FYEKMQ (reference sequence). CDR3 size: 16 residues. The CDR3 DNA is TGTGCCAGCAGCCCCTCTGGGACTAGCGGGACCTACGAGCAGTACTTC. Its translation is CASSPSGTSGTYEQYF.

The chain carries TRBV28 and TRBJ2-7; D may be TRBD2 (7 bases). Trimming took 4 bases from V and 5 from J, leaving 21 bases between them. CDR3 length: 16 residues. CDR1 and CDR2 from the germline V gene are MDHEN and SYDVKM. Here the CDR3 reads CASSSGAAGAFDEQYF. The CDR3 bases are TGTGCCAGCAGTTCAGGGGCCGCGGGGGCTTTCGACGAGCAGTACTTC.

This chain uses TRBV27 with TRBJ1-5; D might be TRBD1 (6 bases). Looked up from germline, CDR1 is MNHEY and CDR2 is SMNVEV (reference sequence). The CDR3 length is 12 residues. The germline V and J ends were trimmed by 4 bases and 10 bases, with 11 bases remaining between them. CDR3 sequence (DNA): TGTGCCAGCAGTTCACAGGGTTTACCCCAGCATTTT. Amino acid sequence: CASSSQGLPQHF.

The rearrangement uses TRBV27 and TRBJ2-1; D is undetermined. The V and J ends lost 3 bases and 7 bases respectively, with 7 bases between them. Germline CDR1 is MNHEY and CDR2 is SMNVEV (reference sequence). The CDR3 covers 12 residues. The CDR3 region has the DNA TGTGCCAGCAGTTTCTCCTCGAATGAGCAGTTCTTC. As protein: CASSFSSNEQFF.

The rearrangement joins TRBV7-9 to TRBJ2-7, with D unclear. The CDR3 totals 14 residues. With 3 bases removed from V and 2 bases from J, the gap between germline ends came to 11 bases. CDR1 and CDR2 (germline): SEHNR, FQNEAQ (reference sequence). The CDR3 nucleotides read TGTGCCAGCAGCTTTGCCAGTGGCCCCTACGAGCAGTACTTC. Protein product: CASSFASGPYEQYF.

This clone appeared a single time. V is TRBV6-6 and J is TRBJ2-2, with TRBD2 matching 7 bases. The CDR3 spans 15 residues. V was pared by 3 bases and J by 0 bases, with 1 base of the junction left unmatched. The V gene's germline CDR1 is MNHNY and CDR2 SVGAGI (reference sequence). The CDR3 bases are TGTGCCAGCAGTTATAGCGGGTCGAACACCGGGGAGCTGTTTTTT. Encoded protein: CASSYSGSNTGELFF.

J is TRBJ2-3 and V is TRBV6-5; D is undetermined. Germline assignment: CDR1 MNHEY and CDR2 SVGAGI. The CDR3 has 11 residues. The V end lost 6 bases, the J end lost 8 bases, and 9 bases lay between the germline ends. The CDR3 reads CASRNTGTQYF. The CDR3 DNA is TGTGCCAGCAGAAACACGGGTACGCAGTATTTT.

The genes are TRBV15 and TRBJ1-5; 8 bases fit TRBD1. CDR1 and CDR2 from the germline V gene are LNHNV and YYDKDF (reference sequence). The V gene end was trimmed by 2 bases and the J gene end by 6 bases; junction bases not matched to a gene: 9. This CDR3 contains 16 residues. CDR3 in DNA: TGTGCCACCAGCAGATCGGACAGGGCCGGCACTCAGCCCCAGCATTTT. Amino acid sequence: CATSRSDRAGTQPQHF.

This CDR3 is CASTPRGSGTTDTQYF. The CDR3 DNA follows: TGTGCCAGCACCCCCCGGGGTAGCGGAACGACAGATACGCAGTATTTT. The chain has TRBV28 and TRBJ2-3, with D possibly matching TRBD2 (6 bases). The CDR3 sequence is 16 residues long. Germline lookup yields CDR1 MDHEN and CDR2 SYDVKM. Trimming stripped 7 bases from V and 3 bases from J, with 20 bases between.

The gene calls are TRBV15 and TRBJ2-7; D call uncertain. Germline V lookup: CDR1 LNHNV, CDR2 YYDKDF (reference sequence). This CDR3 is built from 16 residues. V was cut by 0 bases and J by 3 bases, with 15 bases left in between. The CDR3 DNA follows: TGTGCCACCAGCAGAGACCAGGCTGGAAGCCGCTACGAGCAGTACTTC. Translated: CATSRDQAGSRYEQYF. The variable domain in full, completed from reference TRBV15 and TRBJ2-7, reads DAMVIQNPRYQVTQFGKPVTLSCSQTLNHNVMYWYQQKSSQAPKLLFHYYDKDFNNEADTPDNFQSRRPNTSFCFLDIRSPGLGDTAMYLCATSRDQAGSRYEQYFGPGTRLTVT.

V and J are TRBV5-1 and TRBJ2-7; D is undetermined. V lost 1 base and J lost 4, with 15 bases in between. Germline V lookup: CDR1 SGHRS, CDR2 YFSETQ. The CDR3 covers 15 residues. The CDR3 loop reads CASSLSAGERYEQYF. DNA of the CDR3: TGCGCCAGCAGCTTGTCGGCTGGAGAGAGGTACGAGCAGTACTTC.

This clone was counted only a few times. This chain connects TRBV30 to TRBJ1-4, with TRBD1 matching 7 bases. The CDR3 is 16 amino acids. V lost 2 bases and J lost 5; bases outside the gene matches: 11. Germline CDR1 is GTSNPN and CDR2 is SVGIG (reference sequence). The CDR3 DNA reads as TGTGCCTGGAGTACATCCGGGACAGAGAGGAATGAAAAACTGTTTTTT. Translating gives CAWSTSGTERNEKLFF.

The CDR3 DNA is TGTGCCAGCAGGGGGACTAGCGGTGAGCAGTTCTTC. It is translated as CASRGTSGEQFF. The chain carries TRBV6-5 and TRBJ2-1; TRBD2 aligns across 11 bases. The CDR3 contains 12 residues. The V segment lost 6 bases and the J segment 9 bases; nucleotides outside the gene matches: 1. Germline CDR1 reads MNHEY; CDR2 reads SVGAGI.

The gene calls are TRBV5-5 and TRBJ2-5; D is undetermined. The CDR3 length is 15 residues. Germline V lookup: CDR1 SGHKS, CDR2 YYEKEE (reference sequence). The V end lost 2 bases, the J end lost 1 base, and 12 bases lay between the germline ends. This chain's CDR3 is CASSFLGAVQETQYF. DNA for the CDR3: TGTGCCAGCAGCTTCCTTGGCGCGGTCCAAGAGACCCAGTACTTC.

This chain uses TRBV6-5 with TRBJ1-2, with a possible D match to TRBD1 (5 bases). Germline loops: CDR1 MNHEY, CDR2 SVGAGI. Trimming took 6 bases from V and 4 from J, leaving 12 bases between them. The CDR3 loop spans 13 amino acids. CDR3 bases: TGTGCCAGCAGGTACGACAGAAGCTATGGCTACACCTTC. This codes for CASRYDRSYGYTF.

The chain recombines TRBV28 with TRBJ2-2, with 8 bases lining up with TRBD1. The CDR3 spans 14 residues. Trimming at V came to 5 bases and at J to 4 bases, leaving 3 bases not matched to a gene. The germline gives CDR1 MDHEN, CDR2 SYDVKM. In DNA, the CDR3 is TGTGCCAGCAGTAGGACAGGGTCCACCGGGGAGCTGTTTTTT. This encodes CASSRTGSTGELFF.